These 25 T cell receptor beta chains originate from one sample sequenced in a study of blood T cell repertoires in COVID-19. Sequenced by immunoSEQ multiplex PCR; TCRdb stores in-frame clones only, minus some. The sample lists approximately 220,000 clones, approximately 86% seen once, with roughly 3.8% in the top ten. The sample taken for sequencing was PBMCs or T cells enriched from blood (not recorded which). Source of these receptors: a woman between 40 and 55 years old with acute COVID-19.

This chain connects TRBV24-1 to TRBJ2-1; 7 bases align to TRBD1. Looked up from germline, CDR1 is KGHDR and CDR2 is SFDVKD. The CDR3 has 16 residues. Losses at the gene ends were 4 bases for V and 8 bases for J; bases not matched to a gene: 13. This chain's CDR3 is CATSEARGLERDEQFF. The CDR3 region has the DNA TGTGCCACCAGTGAAGCGAGGGGGCTCGAGAGGGATGAGCAGTTCTTC.

J is TRBJ2-7 and V is TRBV30, with 8 bases that match TRBD1. From germline, CDR1 is GTSNPN and CDR2 SVGIG (reference sequence). The CDR3 contains 15 residues. Trimming cost V 2 bases and J 2 bases; bases outside gene matches: 8. The DNA of the CDR3 is TGTGCCTGGAGTTTCGAGCAGGGGGCCGCCTACGAGCAGTACTTC. Encoded protein: CAWSFEQGAAYEQYF.

Here the CDR3 DNA reads TGTGCCAGCAGCGCCAGAGACAGGGCGCCCACAGATACGCAGTATTTT. It specifies CASSARDRAPTDTQYF. The V call is TRBV7-7, the J call TRBJ2-3; 7 positions agree with TRBD1. Germline V gene sequence: CDR1 SSHAT, CDR2 FNYEAQ (reference sequence). V lost 5 bases, J lost 2 bases, and 10 bases stayed unmatched. There are 16 residues in the CDR3.

The chain joins TRBV12-3 or TRBV12-4 to TRBJ2-5; 7 bases line up with TRBD2. The CDR3 is 13 amino acids. With V trimmed by 5 bases and J by 7 bases, 7 bases remained unmatched. CDR3 in amino acids: CASSTRWGGTQYF. CDR3 nucleotide sequence: TGTGCCAGCAGTACCCGCTGGGGGGGGACCCAGTACTTC.

The rearrangement uses TRBV19 and TRBJ2-5; 10 bases are shared with TRBD1. V was clipped by 3 bases and J by 5 bases; unmatched bases: 6. The germline V gene has CDR1 LNHDA and CDR2 SQIVND (reference sequence). The CDR3 has 15 amino acids. CDR3 DNA: TGTGCCAGTAGTATGGGGACAGGGGTGATTGAGACCCAGTACTTC. Translation: CASSMGTGVIETQYF. Based on the CDR3 plus reference TRBV19 and TRBJ2-5, the full variable domain is DGGITQSPKYLFRKEGQNVTLSCEQNLNHDAMYWYRQDPGQGLRLIYYSQIVNDFQKGDIAEGYSVSREKKESFPLTVTSAQKNPTAFYLCASSMGTGVIETQYFGPGTRLLVL.

This chain links TRBV7-2 with TRBJ2-3; 10 positions agree with TRBD2. CDR1 SGHTA and CDR2 FQGNSA come from the germline V gene. The junction had 4 bases not matched to a gene; V was cut back by 3 bases and J by 4 bases. The CDR3 has 15 amino acids. As DNA, the CDR3 is TGTGCCAGCAGCTTCCTAGCGGGAGTTTCAGATACGCAGTATTTT. Its protein product is CASSFLAGVSDTQYF.

The DNA of the CDR3 is TGTGCCACCAGTGATCAATCCCGGGGTAAACGGGGAGAGACCCAGTACTTC. This encodes CATSDQSRGKRGETQYF. This chain links TRBV24-1 with TRBJ2-5, with a tentative D call TRBD2 (5 bases). The CDR3 contains 17 residues. In germline, CDR1 is KGHDR, CDR2 SFDVKD. The germline V and J ends were trimmed by 3 bases and 4 bases, with 20 bases remaining between them.

The rearrangement uses TRBV5-1 and TRBJ2-2, with D perhaps matching TRBD1 (7 bases). This CDR3 spans 15 amino acids. Trimming took 4 bases from V and 8 from J, leaving 18 bases between them. Germline CDR1 and CDR2: SGHRS and YFSETQ. CDR3 region: CASSPWTGGDGELFF. CDR3 nucleotides: TGCGCCAGCAGCCCCTGGACAGGAGGGGATGGGGAGCTGTTTTTT. The whole variable domain, filled in from reference TRBV5-1 and TRBJ2-2, reads KAGVTQTPRYLIKTRGQQVTLSCSPISGHRSVSWYQQTPGQGLQFLFEYFSETQRNKGNFPGRFSGRQFSNSRSEMNVSTLELGDSALYLCASSPWTGGDGELFFGEGSRLTVL.

The chain uses TRBV4-1 and TRBJ2-7; 11 bases map to TRBD2. With 3 bases clipped from V and 2 bases from J, the junction kept 9 bases outside the gene matches. This CDR3 is built from 17 residues. Germline-derived CDR1 and CDR2 are MGHRA and YSYEKL. In nucleotides, the CDR3 is TGCGCCAGCAGCCAGCCTCCGGGACTAGCGGAGGCCTACGAGCAGTACTTC. Translating gives CASSQPPGLAEAYEQYF.

This chain uses TRBV6-5 with TRBJ2-2; D is perhaps TRBD2 (5 bases). The CDR3 is made up of 15 amino acids. V dropped 7 bases and J dropped 3 bases, with 15 bases sitting between them. The germline V gene encodes CDR1 MNHEY and CDR2 SVGAGI. This chain's CDR3 is CASKGGPTYTGELFF. In DNA form, the CDR3 reads TGTGCCAGCAAAGGAGGACCTACCTACACCGGGGAGCTGTTTTTT.

This chain links TRBV5-5 with TRBJ1-4, with D possibly matching TRBD1 (5 bases). The germline V gene has CDR1 SGHKS and CDR2 YYEKEE (reference sequence). This CDR3 contains 15 residues. The V and J ends lost 2 bases and 2 bases respectively, with 10 bases between them. The CDR3 loop reads CASSFGGATNEKLFF. The CDR3 nucleotides read TGTGCCAGCAGCTTCGGAGGGGCCACTAATGAAAAACTGTTTTTT. Full variable domain (outside the CDR3, taken from reference TRBV5-5 and TRBJ1-4): DAGVTQSPTHLIKTRGQQVTLRCSPISGHKSVSWYQQVLGQGPQFIFQYYEKEERGRGNFPDRFSARQFPNYSSELNVNALLLGDSALYLCASSFGGATNEKLFFGSGTQLSVL.

This chain links TRBV28 with TRBJ1-1; tentative D call: TRBD1 (6 bases). The CDR3 totals 15 residues. CDR1 is MDHEN and CDR2 is SYDVKM in the germline V gene. With 5 bases removed from V and 0 bases from J, the gap between germline ends came to 13 bases. In DNA, the CDR3 is TGTGCCAGCAGTCCCCCGGACAGTTTGAACACTGAAGCTTTCTTT. It yields the protein CASSPPDSLNTEAFF.

This clone was counted a few times. This chain connects TRBV6-5 to TRBJ2-7; D possibly corresponds to TRBD2 (5 bases). Germline V lookup: CDR1 MNHEY, CDR2 SVGAGI. Trimming shortened V by 10 bases and J by 3 bases, and 10 bases separated the two germline ends. There are 11 residues in the CDR3. CDR3 DNA: TGTGCCACCAAAGAGGGCTACGAGCAGTACTTC. Its translation is CATKEGYEQYF.

The chain joins TRBV6-5 to TRBJ1-4; D not certain. Germline assignment: CDR1 MNHEY and CDR2 SVGAGI. Between the trimmed V and J ends, which lost 5 bases and 5 bases, there was a span of 12 bases. The CDR3 runs 14 residues. The CDR3 sequence is CASSLSLDNEKLFF. The CDR3, as DNA: TGTGCCAGCAGTCTCAGCCTAGACAATGAAAAACTGTTTTTT.

Points on this clone: Distinct nucleotide sequences in the sample also encode this CDR3. The chain recombines TRBV19 with TRBJ2-7, with 11 bases that match TRBD1. Germline CDR1 and CDR2: LNHDA and SQIVND (reference sequence). The CDR3 is 13 amino acids. After removal of 6 bases from V and 3 bases from J, the junction contained 1 base not matched to a gene. The CDR3 DNA sequence: TGTGCCAGTAGAGGGACAGGGGGCTACGAGCAGTACTTC. Translated: CASRGTGGYEQYF.

The J gene is TRBJ2-2, the V gene TRBV14; D unclear. Germline loops: CDR1 SGHDN, CDR2 FVKESK. The CDR3 loop spans 13 amino acids. The V gene lost 1 base and the J gene lost 7 bases, with 7 bases spanning the gap. CDR3 coding DNA: TGTGCCAGCAGCCAAGTGCGAGGCGGGGAGCTGTTTTTT. Its translation is CASSQVRGGELFF.

The chain employs TRBV30 and TRBJ1-1; possibly TRBD1 for D (6 bases). CDR3 length equals 13 residues. With 4 bases removed from V and 4 bases from J, the gap between germline ends came to 13 bases. The germline CDR1 and CDR2 sequences are GTSNPN and SVGIG (reference sequence). The CDR3 here is CAWTDTGITEAFF. The CDR3 nucleotides read TGTGCCTGGACTGACACAGGGATCACTGAAGCTTTCTTT.

This chain uses TRBV28 with TRBJ1-1, with D uncertain. Trimming pared 4 bases from V and 2 bases from J, leaving 8 bases between. The CDR3 extends over 13 amino acids. Per the germline V gene, CDR1 is MDHEN and CDR2 is SYDVKM. This chain's CDR3 is CASSSRVNTEAFF. As DNA, the CDR3 is TGTGCCAGCAGTTCACGAGTTAACACTGAAGCTTTCTTT. Full variable domain (missing parts from reference TRBV28 and TRBJ1-1): DVKVTQSSRYLVKRTGEKVFLECVQDMDHENMFWYRQDPGLGLRLIYFSYDVKMKEKGDIPEGYSVSREKKERFSLILESASTNQTSMYLCASSSRVNTEAFFGQGTRLTVV.

The rearrangement joins TRBV3-1 (or the pseudogene TRBV3-2) to TRBJ2-7, with D possibly TRBD2 on 5 matching bases. This CDR3 contains 15 residues. Trimming removed 0 bases at V and 3 bases at J, with 12 bases between. Looked up from germline, CDR1 is LGHDT and CDR2 is YNNKEL (reference sequence). In DNA form, the CDR3 reads TGTGCCAGCAGCCAAGATACAGCGGCCCTCTACGAGCAGTACTTC. Residues: CASSQDTAALYEQYF.

The chain recombines TRBV7-6 with TRBJ2-1; 8 bases fit TRBD2. Looked up from germline, CDR1 is SGHVS and CDR2 is FNYEAQ. J gave up 6 bases and V 3 bases, and 4 bases lay outside the gene matches. The CDR3 runs to 14 residues. The CDR3 region is CASSFIGGGNEQFF. The CDR3, as DNA: TGTGCCAGCAGCTTTATCGGGGGGGGCAATGAGCAGTTCTTC. Full variable domain (outside the CDR3, taken from reference TRBV7-6 and TRBJ2-1): GAGVSQSPRYKVTKRGQDVALRCDPISGHVSLYWYRQALGQGPEFLTYFNYEAQQDKSGLPNDRFSAERPEGSISTLTIQRTEQRDSAMYRCASSFIGGGNEQFFGPGTRLTVL.

In its sample, this clone was seen a few times. The chain uses TRBV9 and TRBJ1-2; D remains unclear. CDR3 length: 12 amino acids. With 1 base removed from V and 3 bases from J, the gap between germline ends came to 4 bases. Germline CDR1 and CDR2: SGDLS and YYNGEE. In DNA, the CDR3 is TGTGCCAGCAGCGTACGAGACTATGGCTACACCTTC. This sequence encodes CASSVRDYGYTF. The full variable domain, rest sourced from reference TRBV9 and TRBJ1-2, is DSGVTQTPKHLITATGQRVTLRCSPRSGDLSVYWYQQSLDQGLQFLIQYYNGEERAKGNILERFSAQQFPDLHSELNLSSLELGDSALYFCASSVRDYGYTFGSGTRLTVV.

The chain joins TRBV7-8 to TRBJ1-1; D unclear. CDR3 size: 13 residues. Germline CDR1 is SGHVS and CDR2 is FQNEAQ. Between the trimmed V and J ends, which lost 5 bases and 3 bases, there was a span of 10 bases. CDR3 protein: CASSPRRDTEAFF. The CDR3 DNA follows: TGTGCCAGCAGCCCGAGGAGGGACACTGAAGCTTTCTTT.

V gene TRBV9 combines with J gene TRBJ2-7; no reliable D call. CDR1 and CDR2 (germline): SGDLS, YYNGEE. The CDR3 is 15 residues long. Trimming took 0 bases from V and 2 from J, leaving 12 bases between them. In DNA form, the CDR3 reads TGTGCCAGCAGCGTAGCACCCACAGATGCCTACGAGCAGTACTTC. It codes for CASSVAPTDAYEQYF.

The chain has TRBV7-2 and TRBJ1-1; no reliable D call. V lost 2 bases, J lost 1 base, and 11 bases lay in between. Germline values: CDR1 SGHTA, CDR2 FQGNSA. This CDR3 has 15 amino acids. The CDR3 loop is CASSLSPFSNTEAFF. CDR3 DNA: TGTGCCAGCAGCTTATCCCCCTTTTCGAACACTGAAGCTTTCTTT.

The sample holds a few counts of this clone. The rearrangement links TRBV10-2 to TRBJ1-1, with D possibly matching TRBD1 (5 bases). Trimming left V 0 bases short and J 4 bases short, with 12 bases between. The CDR3 extends over 15 amino acids. CDR1 and CDR2 (germline): WSHSY, SAAADI. CDR3 loop: CASSESGGMGTEAFF. The CDR3 nucleotides are TGCGCCAGCAGTGAGTCGGGGGGTATGGGCACTGAAGCTTTCTTT.